This T cell receptor (beta chain) is from a study of T cells in Graves' hyperthyroidism and ophthalmopathy. RNA transcripts served as the template for amplifying TCR beta CDR3 regions. First-round RT-PCR with HTBI primers amplified the TCR CDR3 region. TCRdb re-derived calls from the multiplex PCR reads in MiXCR, one entry per CDR3 protein. The data contain a few hundred thousand distinct CDR3 sequences, over 15% of them singletons. V shed 4 bases and J shed 0 bases, with 14 bases lying between them. The CDR3 consists of 16 residues. Looked up from germline, CDR1 is SEHNR and CDR2 is FQNEAQ (reference sequence).

The sample consisted of blood. This clonotype originated in a woman in her forties or fifties with Graves' hyperthyroidism. V is TRBV7-9 and J is TRBJ2-3, with no clear D. CDR3 bases: TGTGCCAGCAGCTCTACAAGAATTTCTAGCACAGATACGCAGTATTTT. Translating it yields CASSSTRISSTDTQYF.